This T cell receptor beta chain derives from a study of OX40 agonist ivuxolimab in advanced cancers. Sequenced by immunoSEQ multiplex PCR; TCRdb stores in-frame clones only, minus some. The repertoire holds approximately 58,000 clones, with about 88% as singletons. The CDR3 sequence is 16 residues long. In germline, CDR1 is SGHVS, CDR2 FNYEAQ. V was pared by 5 bases and J by 1 base, with 14 bases between. The sequencing used CD4+ or CD8+ T cells sorted from blood, collected in a trial of the OX40 agonist ivuxolimab. This receptor was taken from an adult with an advanced solid tumor such as melanoma, head and neck, liver or kidney cancer. This sequence joins TRBV7-6 and TRBJ2-2; TRBD1 might be the D (7 bases). CDR3 bases: TGTGCCAGCAGCCCACGACAGGGAGGGAACACCGGGGAGCTGTTTTTT. Translating it yields CASSPRQGGNTGELFF.